The clone carrying this TCR beta chain was seen a handful of times. The sample belongs to a study of CD8+ T cells in alopecia areata. Once RNA had been extracted, it was reverse transcribed into cDNA to act as the sequencing template. Here immunoSEQ multiplex PCR was the method, and the copy in TCRdb shows in-frame clones only, minus some. This table has some 240,000 clones, about 53% appearing once. Here the sequenced sample was CD4+ T cells sorted from blood, taken at week 0. The receptor was derived from a human donor with alopecia areata.

Here the CDR3 DNA reads TGTGCCACCAGCAGAGTCGGCCTGGGGAATGAGCAGTTCTTC. The encoded protein is CATSRVGLGNEQFF. The rearrangement joins TRBV15 to TRBJ2-1; D gene unclear. V was shortened by 1 base and J by 7 bases, with 11 bases between the two germline ends. The CDR3 spans 14 residues. Per the germline V gene, CDR1 is LNHNV and CDR2 is YYDKDF (reference sequence).